This T cell receptor beta chain derives from a study of CD8+CD57+ T cells in acquired aplastic anemia. Whole-study context: Sorted CD4+ and CD8+ cells yielded 3.2 ug of DNA on average. Whole-study results and caveats: The number of CD8+ CDR3 sequences shared by patients and controls was roughly 31.

Genomic DNA templated the TCR beta VDJ and CDR3 profiling. TCRdb fed the reads into MiXCR, producing one record per CDR3 protein. The sample carries 75,000 to 80,000 distinct CDR3 sequences, around 70% recorded once. Patients who underwent sequencing had shown CD8+CD57+ cell expansion by flow cytometry. Prior therapy had not been administered to any patient at the time of blood sampling. Note on this clonotype: The antigen is undetermined.

Source material: sorted CD4+, CD8+, or CD8+CD57+ T cells (not recorded which) from PBMCs. The receptor comes from a human donor with aplastic anemia.

The CDR3 nucleotides read TGCAGTGCTAGAGGAGGCAGACCTGCCGCTCACTTT. Encoded protein: CSARGGRPAAHF. V usage is TRBV20-1 and J usage is TRBJ1-6; D is uncertain. Trimming shortened V by 1 base and J by 19 bases, and 17 bases separated the two germline ends. The CDR3 spans 12 residues. CDR1 and CDR2 (germline): DFQATT, SNEGSKA (reference sequence).